This TCR beta chain was recorded in a study of response to subunit inactivated influenza vaccine. This clonotype was counted at least ten times. MiXCR was run by TCRdb on the RT-PCR reads, yielding one entry per CDR3 protein. The data hold about 500,000 distinct CDR3 sequences, with approximately 17% observed a single time. Germline loops: CDR1 KGHSH, CDR2 LQKENI. With 2 bases removed from V and 2 bases from J, the gap between germline ends came to 6 bases. CDR3 length: 13 residues. The TCR was taken from a man between 50 and 75 years old who received an inactivated influenza vaccine. Sample: CD4+ T cells sorted from PBMCs, taken about 24 months after vaccination. J is TRBJ1-2 and V is TRBV18; D unresolved. The CDR3 sequence: CASSPTSNYGYTF. CDR3 bases: TGTGCCAGCTCACCAACATCGAACTATGGCTACACCTTC.